The 24 T cell receptor beta chains reported below all come from one sample, sequenced in a study of cytomegalovirus exposure and HLA in healthy donors. The primer mix had 60 Vbeta and 13 Jbeta primers. Sequencing was performed with immunoSEQ multiplex PCR; in TCRdb, only in-frame clones are kept and a portion is missing. The sample consists of under 150,000 clones, over 70% of them appearing once. Specimen: PBMCs. These receptors were collected from a woman in her thirties or forties in good health and CMV-seronegative.

The chain is built from TRBV5-1 and TRBJ2-2, with a possible D match to TRBD2 (5 bases). Trimming left V 4 bases short and J 4 bases short, with 20 bases between. The CDR3 runs to 17 residues. Per germline, CDR1 SGHRS and CDR2 YFSETQ. CDR3 protein: CASSPEASPPSTGELFF. Written as DNA, the CDR3 is TGCGCCAGCAGCCCGGAGGCTAGCCCTCCCTCCACCGGGGAGCTGTTTTTT.

This clone was recorded only once. V and J are TRBV19 and TRBJ1-2, with TRBD1 as a possible D gene (5 bases). CDR3 size: 12 residues. The V gene's germline CDR1 is LNHDA and CDR2 SQIVND (reference sequence). Trimming removed 6 bases from V and 7 bases from J, with 12 bases in between. The CDR3 spells CASRRGGGGYTF. The CDR3 region has the DNA TGTGCCAGTAGAAGGGGAGGCGGTGGCTACACCTTC.

In its sample, this clone was seen a few times. In nucleotides, the CDR3 is TGTGCCAGCAGCCGTGACAGGGTCCGCGAGCAGTACTTC. Amino acid sequence: CASSRDRVREQYF. The chain carries TRBV11-1 and TRBJ2-7, with 7 bases lining up with TRBD1. J lost 6 bases, V lost 5 bases, and 7 bases had no gene match. The CDR3 consists of 13 residues. The germline gives CDR1 SGHAT, CDR2 FQDESV (reference sequence).

The rearrangement joins TRBV28 to TRBJ1-5; D uncertain. This CDR3 is built from 13 residues. Deletions cut 10 bases from V and 1 base from J, with 11 bases between. Germline-derived CDR1 and CDR2 are MDHEN and SYDVKM. CDR3 sequence reads: CATEGWSNQPQHF. Written as DNA, the CDR3 is TGTGCCACAGAGGGCTGGAGCAATCAGCCCCAGCATTTT.

The V gene is TRBV29-1, the J gene TRBJ2-1; 8 bases match TRBD2. This CDR3 spans 14 amino acids. Germline CDR1 is SQVTM and CDR2 is ANQGSEA. Trimming at V came to 3 bases and at J to 2 bases, leaving 3 bases not matched to a gene. CDR3 protein: CSVDTSGTYNEQFF. CDR3 DNA sequence: TGCAGCGTTGACACTAGCGGAACCTACAATGAGCAGTTCTTC.

V and J are TRBV15 and TRBJ1-1; TRBD1 agrees at 7 bases. This CDR3 is built from 14 residues. Germline-derived CDR1 and CDR2 are LNHNV and YYDKDF (reference sequence). V dropped 1 base and J dropped 3; count of bases not matched to a gene: 2. This chain's CDR3 is CATSRGGQDTEAFF. The CDR3 DNA is TGTGCCACCAGCAGAGGTGGACAGGACACTGAAGCTTTCTTT.

The table lists this clone with a count of one. The chain links TRBV28 to TRBJ1-5; D might be TRBD1 (6 bases). Germline CDR1 reads MDHEN; CDR2 reads SYDVKM. The CDR3 totals 16 residues. V shed 7 bases and J shed 4 bases, with 20 bases lying between them. CDR3 sequence reads: CASIGGAGVGNQPQHF. The CDR3 coding sequence is TGTGCCAGCATTGGGGGCGCCGGAGTGGGTAATCAGCCCCAGCATTTT. The entire variable domain, with the rest obtained from reference TRBV28 and TRBJ1-5, is as follows: DVKVTQSSRYLVKRTGEKVFLECVQDMDHENMFWYRQDPGLGLRLIYFSYDVKMKEKGDIPEGYSVSREKKERFSLILESASTNQTSMYLCASIGGAGVGNQPQHFGDGTRLSIL.

This clone is a singleton in its sample. J is TRBJ1-1 and V is TRBV27; 9 bases match TRBD1. Germline assignment: CDR1 MNHEY and CDR2 SMNVEV (reference sequence). The V gene end was trimmed by 5 bases and the J gene end by 7 bases; junction bases not matched to a gene: 2. The length of the CDR3 is 12 residues. The CDR3 DNA follows: TGTGCCAGCAGTGGGGACAGGGATGAAGCTTTCTTT. It translates to CASSGDRDEAFF.

CDR3 residues: CASSLKSTEAFF. The CDR3 DNA reads TGTGCCAGCAGCTTGAAGAGCACTGAAGCTTTCTTT. This chain connects TRBV7-6 to TRBJ1-1; D call uncertain. Between the trimmed V and J ends, which lost 3 bases and 4 bases, there was a span of 6 bases. The CDR3 runs to 12 residues. The germline V gene has CDR1 SGHVS and CDR2 FNYEAQ.

This chain joins TRBV19 and TRBJ1-1, with unresolved D. The V gene's germline CDR1 is LNHDA and CDR2 SQIVND (reference sequence). Trimming pared 2 bases from V and 5 bases from J, leaving 9 bases between. The CDR3 runs 13 residues. This CDR3 is CASSISSGTEAFF. The CDR3 DNA follows: TGTGCCAGTAGTATAAGTTCGGGGACTGAAGCTTTCTTT.

The V and J genes are TRBV6-6 and TRBJ1-5; D uncertain. This CDR3 has 15 residues. Germline V gene sequence: CDR1 MNHNY, CDR2 SVGAGI (reference sequence). Trimming stripped 10 bases from V and 3 bases from J, with 19 bases between. This CDR3 is CATLAGSGNNQPQHF. Here the CDR3 DNA reads TGTGCCACTCTGGCGGGTTCTGGGAACAATCAGCCCCAGCATTTT.

V is TRBV5-1 and J is TRBJ2-3; maybe TRBD2 (6 bases). Trimming stripped 3 bases from V and 11 bases from J, with 16 bases between. The CDR3 spans 13 residues. Germline lookup yields CDR1 SGHRS and CDR2 YFSETQ. The CDR3 reads CASSSGAGRRQYF. The CDR3 bases are TGCGCCAGCAGCTCGGGTGCGGGGCGAAGGCAGTATTTT.

This chain links TRBV6-5 with TRBJ2-7, with D unclear. V shed 8 bases and J shed 0 bases, with 14 bases lying between them. The CDR3 totals 14 residues. Germline V gene sequence: CDR1 MNHEY, CDR2 SVGAGI. CDR3 nucleotide sequence: TGTGCCAGCCCCCGCGGCATAGGCTCCTACGAGCAGTACTTC. Translated: CASPRGIGSYEQYF.

The chain couples TRBV7-3 to TRBJ2-5; 7 nucleotides agree with TRBD1. Germline V lookup: CDR1 SGHTA, CDR2 FQGTGA. The junction had 2 bases not matched to a gene; V was cut back by 4 bases and J by 3 bases. CDR3 size: 13 residues. The CDR3 DNA is TGTGCCAGCAGCTCAGACAGGGAAGAGACCCAGTACTTC. It codes for CASSSDREETQYF.

The chain couples TRBV5-1 to TRBJ2-7; 8 bases line up with TRBD1. This CDR3 spans 15 amino acids. Losses at the gene ends were 4 bases for V and 5 bases for J; bases not matched to a gene: 11. Per the germline V gene, CDR1 is SGHRS and CDR2 is YFSETQ. CDR3: CASSPTGVFFHEQYF. CDR3 in DNA: TGCGCCAGCAGCCCGACAGGGGTTTTCTTCCACGAGCAGTACTTC.

J is TRBJ1-3 and V is TRBV5-1; possibly TRBD1 for D (5 bases). Germline V gene data show CDR1 as SGHRS and CDR2 as YFSETQ. The CDR3 is 13 amino acids. The ends were cut back, 5 bases at V and 3 bases at J, with 9 bases in the middle. CDR3 in DNA: TGCGCCAGCAGTCTTGACAGTGGAAACACCATATATTTT. Translating gives CASSLDSGNTIYF.

The rearrangement joins TRBV27 to TRBJ2-7; 10 bases match TRBD1. Germline values: CDR1 MNHEY, CDR2 SMNVEV (reference sequence). The V segment lost 2 bases and the J segment 6 bases; nucleotides outside the gene matches: 4. The CDR3 totals 14 residues. DNA of the CDR3: TGTGCCAGCAGTTTAGGACAGGGGGTTGGCGAGCAGTACTTC. Its protein product is CASSLGQGVGEQYF.

The CDR3 DNA reads TGTGCCTGGGCTGAACAGGGGGCGCGTGGGGCCAACGTCCTGACTTTC. It specifies CAWAEQGARGANVLTF. The chain carries TRBV30 and TRBJ2-6; 9 positions match TRBD1. The V and J ends lost 5 bases and 3 bases, in that order; junction bases with no gene match: 8. Germline CDR1 and CDR2: GTSNPN and SVGIG (reference sequence). CDR3 length: 16 amino acids. Complete variable domain (other parts from reference TRBV30 and TRBJ2-6): SQTIHQWPATLVQPVGSPLSLECTVEGTSNPNLYWYRQAAGRGLQLLFYSVGIGQISSEVPQNLSASRPQDRQFILSSKKLLLSDSGFYLCAWAEQGARGANVLTFGAGSRLTVL.

The chain links TRBV5-1 to TRBJ2-5; 8 nucleotides align to TRBD2. The J call is in doubt because the DNA end fits TRBJ2-7 better. The CDR3 runs 17 residues. CDR1 and CDR2 (germline): SGHRS, YFSETQ. This CDR3 reads CASSSLKSGLGTYEQYF. The CDR3 DNA reads as TGCGCCAGCAGCTCTCTAAAATCGGGACTAGGGACCTACGAGCAGTACTTC.

The CDR3, as DNA: TGTGCCAGCAGCGTGGGGACAGGGTTGTACGAGCAGTACTTC. It specifies CASSVGTGLYEQYF. The rearrangement joins TRBV9 to TRBJ2-7, with TRBD1 matching 9 bases. V lost 2 bases to trimming and J lost 4 bases; unmatched junction nucleotides: 4. This CDR3 contains 14 residues. From germline, CDR1 is SGDLS and CDR2 YYNGEE.

With respect to this clone: Germline and junction disagree at one end, which may indicate a read error. The V and J genes are TRBV28 and TRBJ2-4; 10 bases are shared with TRBD1. This CDR3 comprises 14 residues. Germline loops: CDR1 MDHEN, CDR2 SYDVKM. As DNA, the CDR3 is TGTGCCAGCAGTTTGGACAGGGGGGGAAACAGTCAGTACTTC. Translation: CASSLDRGGNSQYF.

This rearrangement joins TRBV7-3 to TRBJ2-3; 12 bases line up with TRBD2. Germline V lookup: CDR1 SGHTA, CDR2 FQGTGA. The ends lost 5 bases at V and 4 bases at J; junction bases unmatched: 7. The length of the CDR3 is 16 residues. The CDR3 nucleotides read TGTGCCAGCAGCGCCAGACTAGCGGGGGTTGCAGATACGCAGTATTTT. It is translated as CASSARLAGVADTQYF.

In this sample, this clone turned up once. The rearrangement links TRBV6-5 to TRBJ2-7; D possibly corresponds to TRBD1 (5 bases). CDR1 is MNHEY, CDR2 SVGAGI, per germline. The length of the CDR3 is 15 residues. V was shortened by 6 bases and J by 7 bases, with 22 bases between the two germline ends. Here the CDR3 DNA reads TGTGCCAGCAGAGCCAGGGTGGGTTCAACGGGTGAGCAGTACTTC. It translates to CASRARVGSTGEQYF.

This clone was picked up a small number of times. The gene calls are TRBV9 and TRBJ2-3; 16 nucleotides align to TRBD2. The ends lost 2 bases at V and 7 bases at J; junction bases unmatched: 10. This CDR3 has 18 residues. Germline lookup yields CDR1 SGDLS and CDR2 YYNGEE. The DNA for the CDR3 is TGTGCCAGCAGCGTCTCCGGGACTAGCGGGGGGGCTTTAAATACGCAGTATTTT. It yields the protein CASSVSGTSGGALNTQYF.